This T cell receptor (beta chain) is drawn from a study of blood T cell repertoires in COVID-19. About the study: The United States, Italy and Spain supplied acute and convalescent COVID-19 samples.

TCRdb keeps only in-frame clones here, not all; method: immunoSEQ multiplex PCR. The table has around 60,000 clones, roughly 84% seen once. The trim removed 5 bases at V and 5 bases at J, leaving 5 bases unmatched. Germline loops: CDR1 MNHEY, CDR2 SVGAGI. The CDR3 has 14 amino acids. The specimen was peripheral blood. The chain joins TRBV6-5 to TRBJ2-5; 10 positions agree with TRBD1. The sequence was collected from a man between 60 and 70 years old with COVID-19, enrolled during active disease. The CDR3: CASSRQGARETQYF. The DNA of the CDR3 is TGTGCCAGCAGTCGACAGGGGGCGAGGGAGACCCAGTACTTC.